A selection of T cell receptor beta chains follows, all from one sample in a study of blood T cell repertoires in COVID-19. The assay was immunoSEQ multiplex PCR, and TCRdb's table has in-frame clones only and misses some. This sample carries 350,000 to 400,000 clones, 88% of them seen once, and the ten largest clones take 0.97%. Sample: PBMCs or T cells enriched from blood (not recorded which). Source of these receptors: a woman between 25 and 40 years old with acute COVID-19. The CDR3 runs from the conserved cysteine through the conserved F or W.

V gene	J gene	CDR3 protein
TRBV3-1/TRBV3-2	TRBJ1-1	CASSSHGENTEAFF
TRBV12-5	TRBJ1-5	CASGLNPRGGRNQPQHF
TRBV6-1	TRBJ1-5	CASSEATQGARVQPQHF
TRBV6-2/TRBV6-3	TRBJ2-4	CASSLILLAKNIQYF
TRBV18	TRBJ2-3	CASSPRQESTDTQYF
TRBV27	TRBJ1-1	CASSSSERLTEAFF
TRBV7-3	TRBJ2-2	CASRLSGTGELFF
TRBV7-2	TRBJ1-2	CASSLQQFGGYTF
TRBV7-9	TRBJ1-2	CASSPRVGDGYGYTF
TRBV19	TRBJ1-2	CASLRSQANYGYTF
TRBV7-9	TRBJ2-5	CASSFSGKQETQYF
TRBV15	TRBJ1-1	CATSRDFRVGQGETEAFF
TRBV11-2	TRBJ1-3	CASSLGFRLGGNTIYF
TRBV9	TRBJ1-2	CASSAGGQAIYGYTF
TRBV10-1	TRBJ2-2	CASSESRVGELFF
TRBV18	TRBJ2-2	CASLSGSGGELFF
TRBV7-8	TRBJ2-7	CASSEGLGDEQYF
TRBV12-3/TRBV12-4	TRBJ1-5	CASAPGWPQHF
TRBV4-1	TRBJ1-1	CASSLDAGGLYTEAFF
TRBV6-2/TRBV6-3	TRBJ1-2	CASTPGGLVGGYTF
TRBV19	TRBJ2-4	CASSVVAGGQNIQYF
TRBV4-3	TRBJ1-2	CASSRRVGTDYGYTF
TRBV7-3	TRBJ2-3	CASSRNTGGGTDTQYF
TRBV20-1	TRBJ2-5	CSGAGGETQYF
TRBV5-1	TRBJ2-5	CASSLGTSGETQYF